These T cell receptor beta chains were read from a single sample in a study of T cells in Graves' hyperthyroidism and ophthalmopathy. TCRdb processed the multiplex PCR reads anew with MiXCR; each CDR3 protein has one entry. Of 500,000 or so distinct CDR3 sequences in the sample, 17% were seen once. Sequencing input: blood. The receptors were gathered from a woman aged 18-35 years with Graves' ophthalmopathy. Each CDR3 is given with its conserved first and last residue. The D gene is left open where the match is weak. Some rows have no size entry. The others give once, few or many, or a class for an expanded clone.

length	size	D	J	V	DNA	CDR3
16	few	NA	TRBJ2-3	TRBV4-2	TGTGCCAGCAGCCCCCTCTCCCAAGGGGGGCAGATACCGCAGTATTTT	CASSPLSQGGQIPQYF
11	many	NA	TRBJ2-1	TRBV30	TGTGCCTGGAGTGCGCGTGATGAGCAGTTCTTC	CAWSARDEQFF
16	NA	TRBD2	TRBJ2-1	TRBV5-4	TGTGCCAGCAGCTTGGCCCCTAGCGGGAGTCAAAATGAGCAGTTCTTC	CASSLAPSGSQNEQFF
13	many	NA	TRBJ2-7	TRBV11-1	TGTGCCAGCAGCTTCGGAGAGCTCTACGAGCAGTACTTC	CASSFGELYEQYF
13	many	NA	TRBJ1-1	TRBV15	TGTGCCACGGAATCAGAAATGAACACTGAAGCTTTCTTT	CATESEMNTEAFF
19	NA	NA	TRBJ2-5	TRBV7-3	TGTGCCAGCAGCCTACAAAGGGCCCCCGAGAGTCGCAGCCAAGAGACCCAGTACTTC	CASSLQRAPESRSQETQYF
14	few	TRBD2	TRBJ2-1	TRBV6-1	TGTGCCAGCTTGGGGGCGGGGGGCTTGGATGAGCAGTTCTTC	CASLGAGGLDEQFF
15	few	TRBD1	TRBJ2-1	TRBV24-1	TGTGCCACTCGTCCCGGGACAGGGATAAACAATGAGCAGTTCTTC	CATRPGTGINNEQFF
15	many	TRBD2	TRBJ2-1	TRBV20-1	TGCAGTGCTAGACTGGCCAGCGGGGGGGCCGATGAGCAGTTCTTC	CSARLASGGADEQFF
16	many	NA	TRBJ2-7	TRBV6-2/TRBV6-3	TGTGCCAGCAGTCCTAACCTTTACGGAGGCCCCTACGAGCAGTACTTC	CASSPNLYGGPYEQYF
13	many	NA	TRBJ2-7	TRBV3-1	TGTGCCAGCAGCCAAGACAACTCCTACGAGCAGTACTTC	CASSQDNSYEQYF
13	many	NA	TRBJ2-5	TRBV3-1	TGTGCCAGCAGCAACAGGGGAGGGGAGACCCAGTACTTC	CASSNRGGETQYF
16	many	TRBD1	TRBJ1-4	TRBV18	TGTGCCAGCTCACCGACGGGCGGACAGGGTAACGAAAAACTGTTTTTT	CASSPTGGQGNEKLFF
15	NA	NA	TRBJ2-1	TRBV25-1	TGTGCCAGCAGTGTTCAGGGTATATCCTACAATGAGCAGTTCTTC	CASSVQGISYNEQFF
14	NA	NA	TRBJ2-7	TRBV27	TGTGCCAGCAGTTTACTCCGGGAATCCTACGAGCAGTACTTC	CASSLLRESYEQYF
13	many	NA	TRBJ1-1	TRBV30	TGTGCCTGGAGTGATACCCAGAACACTGAAGCTTTCTTT	CAWSDTQNTEAFF
15	few	NA	TRBJ2-4	TRBV20-1	TGCAGTGCTAGAGATCGGGGGCTAGCCAAAAACATTCAGTACTTC	CSARDRGLAKNIQYF
13	NA	NA	TRBJ1-5	TRBV7-2	TGTGCCAGCAGCTTATCGAACGTCCAGCCCCAGCATTTT	CASSLSNVQPQHF
20	many	TRBD2	TRBJ2-1	TRBV7-6	TGTGCCAGCAGCTTAGTGAGGGCTAGCGGGAGGACCTCCCTTAACAATGAGCAGTTCTTC	CASSLVRASGRTSLNNEQFF
12	many	NA	TRBJ1-1	TRBV28	TGTGCCAGCAGGCTACTACCTGGGACAGCTTTCTTT	CASRLLPGTAFF
16	NA	NA	TRBJ1-3	TRBV15	TGTGCCACCAGCAGTGCTCAGGGACCCTCTGGAAACACCATATATTTT	CATSSAQGPSGNTIYF
17	few	TRBD1	TRBJ1-2	TRBV30	TGTGCCTGGGAGGGCAACCCCCCGGGACAGGGGGATAGTGGCTACACCTTC	CAWEGNPPGQGDSGYTF
14	few	NA	TRBJ1-1	TRBV10-3	TGTGCCATCAGTGAGCCTTACATATATACTGAAGCTTTCTTT	CAISEPYIYTEAFF
12	many	NA	TRBJ2-5	TRBV10-3	TGTGCCATCAGTGGCGGTCTGGAGACCCAGTACTTC	CAISGGLETQYF
15	NA	NA	TRBJ1-5	TRBV19	TGTGCCAGTAGTTCTCCTTGGACCTTCAATCAGCCCCAGCATTTT	CASSSPWTFNQPQHF
17	NA	TRBD2	TRBJ2-7	TRBV25-1	TGTGCCAGCGGTCGCTTGGGACTAGCGGACGAATCCTACGAGCAGTACTTC	CASGRLGLADESYEQYF
14	NA	NA	TRBJ1-3	TRBV2	TGTGCCATCAGACCGACAGGCTCCGGAAACACCATATATTTT	CAIRPTGSGNTIYF
15	few	TRBD1	TRBJ1-1	TRBV5-1	TGCGCCAGCAGACGACAGGGAACCATGAACACTGAAGCTTTCTTT	CASRRQGTMNTEAFF
16	few	NA	TRBJ2-3	TRBV5-1	TGCGCCAGCAGCTTGGGGGACGGGGGACTCACAGATACGCAGTATTTT	CASSLGDGGLTDTQYF
15	NA	NA	TRBJ1-1	TRBV7-8	TGTGCCAGCAGCTTAGACGGGGGCAAAGGGGCTGAAGCTTTCTTT	CASSLDGGKGAEAFF
13	many	NA	TRBJ1-1	TRBV7-8	TGTGCCAGCAGCATCCAGACATACACTGAAGCTTTCTTT	CASSIQTYTEAFF
12	many	NA	TRBJ2-1	TRBV30	TGTGCCTGGAGTAGCGGGTTCACGAGGCAGTTCTTC	CAWSSGFTRQFF
15	many	NA	TRBJ1-1	TRBV27	TGTGCCAGCAGTTTAAACTTCGCAGGGCTCACTGAAGCTTTCTTT	CASSLNFAGLTEAFF
14	many	NA	TRBJ1-1	TRBV5-8	TGTGCCAGCAGCCCACAGCCCCGAGGCACTGAAGCTTTCTTT	CASSPQPRGTEAFF
16	few	NA	TRBJ2-3	TRBV6-1	TGTGCCAGCAGTGAAATCAGGAGGACCCCCACAGATACGCAGTATTTT	CASSEIRRTPTDTQYF
13	few	TRBD1	TRBJ1-5	TRBV6-1	TGTGCCAGCAGTCCTCGGGGGACAGCTCAATCGCATTTT	CASSPRGTAQSHF
15	many	TRBD1	TRBJ1-1	TRBV28	TGTGCCAGCAGGGGATTCGACAGGGAGAACACTGAAGCTTTCTTT	CASRGFDRENTEAFF
18	NA	TRBD2	TRBJ2-7	TRBV20-1	TGCAGTGCTAGCGGGGCAGACCCCCTAGCGGGTGTCTCCTACGAGCAGTACTTC	CSASGADPLAGVSYEQYF
14	few	TRBD1	TRBJ1-6	TRBV6-1	TGTGCCAGCAGGGAGGGACAGGACGCTTCACCCCTCCACTTT	CASREGQDASPLHF
16	few	TRBD1	TRBJ2-3	TRBV10-3	TGTGCCACCAGTGAGTCCCCGGGACAGGGCACAGATACGCAGTATTTT	CATSESPGQGTDTQYF
14	NA	NA	TRBJ1-4	TRBV7-9	TGTGCCAGCAGCTTACAGGGGTGGGATGAAAAACTGTTTTTT	CASSLQGWDEKLFF
15	many	NA	TRBJ2-2	TRBV28	TGTGCCAGCAGTTTATCACTTACGAACACCGGGGAGCTGTTTTTT	CASSLSLTNTGELFF
17	many	NA	TRBJ1-1	TRBV27	TGTGCCAGCAGTTTCTCGAGGTTTGGAGGGCTGAACACTGAAGCTTTCTTT	CASSFSRFGGLNTEAFF
13	many	TRBD1	TRBJ2-5	TRBV20-1	TGCAGTGCCCCGGACAGGGGTTGGGAGACCCAGTACTTC	CSAPDRGWETQYF
13	many	NA	TRBJ2-5	TRBV9	TGTGCCAGCAGCCCTAGCGCGGATGCGACCCAGTACTTC	CASSPSADATQYF